This TCR beta chain came from a study of blood T cell repertoires in COVID-19 (dated by TCRdb to the early 2020s). Notes on the research overall: Samples from collaborators originated in the United States, Italy and Spain and spanned both the acute and convalescent phases of COVID-19. The prospective study material was composed of cDNA or gDNA derived from T cells, B-cell-depleted T cells, or PBMCs. Deeply sampled blood TCRbeta repertoires from subjects exposed to, actively infected with, or recovered from COVID-19 were included in the dataset. A freely available public database, intended as a resource for researchers studying the immune response to SARS-CoV-2, is where the repertoires were released. Samples came from the ongoing ImmuneRACE study (first 160 participants) plus 1,254 subjects from 6 global collaborators. Nearly every sample came with metadata listing a de-identified subject ID, COVID-19 status, age in years and sex. Where HLA class I and class II types were available, the types were taken from metadata supplied by the sample provider, not from assay-based typing.

For CDR1 and CDR2, the germline V gene (reference sequence) lists GTSNPN and SVGIG. V ends up 6 bases short and J 7 bases short, with an unmatched junction base count of 14. The cysteine opens and the phenylalanine closes a CDR3 of 14 amino acids. Only the CDR3 portion is preserved as DNA: 42 bases, with reading frame beginning at the first base. Study-wide findings and limitations: How much clinical and demographic metadata was included differed by source and by participant, and the metadata was provided uncurated.

TCRbeta CDR3 regions were amplified from genomic DNA using the immunoSEQ Assay, a bias-controlled multiplex PCR. The authors' pipeline ran thus. Within the assay, amplification of reference gene primers was used to estimate how many nucleated cells each sample contained. To quantify the absolute abundance of each unique TCRbeta CDR3 rearrangement, sequence reads were collapsed and filtered. Productive Simpson clonality was computed per sample as the square root of Simpson's diversity index over productive rearrangements. The table comes from immuneACCESS by way of TCRdb, which keeps in-frame sequences with V and J called. Part of the clones is missing from these tables; in studies checked, under half for an unresolved V gene and the rest for unknown reasons. D and trimming come from the DNA, and the V and J calls and clone size come from that table. Across this sample there are some 97,000 clones, with about nine tenths seen only once. The ten largest clones represent around 1.7% of the sample.

The collaborating institutions used their own protocols to collect whole blood in K2EDTA tubes. Collaborator samples were shipped for TCRbeta analysis as frozen whole blood, isolated PBMCs, or DNA extracted from either sample type. To note about this clone: The antigen it recognizes is unknown. No qualities accompany the bases; no much larger clone lies one base away.

Material: peripheral blood. The TCR was taken from a man aged 55 to 70 with acute or convalescent COVID-19. The V and J genes are TRBV30 and TRBJ2-7; 8 bases in the middle match TRBD1. This receptor carries the CDR3 CACGQGSTGLEQYF. In nucleotides, the sequence is TGTGCCTGTGGACAGGGTAGTACGGGTTTAGAGCAGTACTTC.